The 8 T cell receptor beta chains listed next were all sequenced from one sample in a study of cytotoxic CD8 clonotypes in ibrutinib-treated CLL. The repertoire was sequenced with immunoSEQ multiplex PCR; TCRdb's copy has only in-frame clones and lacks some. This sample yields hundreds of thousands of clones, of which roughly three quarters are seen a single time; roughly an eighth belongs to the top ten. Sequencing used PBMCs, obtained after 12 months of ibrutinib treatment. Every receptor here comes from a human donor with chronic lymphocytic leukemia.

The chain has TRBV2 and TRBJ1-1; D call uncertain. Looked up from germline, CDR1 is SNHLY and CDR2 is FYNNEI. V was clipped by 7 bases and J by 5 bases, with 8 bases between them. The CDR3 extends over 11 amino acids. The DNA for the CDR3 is TGTGCCAGCAACCGCGGGACTGAAGCTTTCTTT. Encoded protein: CASNRGTEAFF.

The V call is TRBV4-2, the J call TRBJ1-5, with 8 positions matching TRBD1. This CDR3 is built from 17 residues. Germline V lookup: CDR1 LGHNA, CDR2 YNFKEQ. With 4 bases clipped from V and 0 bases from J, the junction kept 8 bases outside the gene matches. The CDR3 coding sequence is TGTGCCAGCAGCCCGGGACAGGCGGGAGATAGCAATCAGCCCCAGCATTTT. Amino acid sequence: CASSPGQAGDSNQPQHF.

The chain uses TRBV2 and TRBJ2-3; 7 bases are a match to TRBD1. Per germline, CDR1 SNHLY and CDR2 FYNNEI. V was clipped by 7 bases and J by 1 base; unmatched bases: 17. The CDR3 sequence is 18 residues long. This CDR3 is CASKGLISGDRGTDTQYF. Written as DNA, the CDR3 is TGTGCCAGCAAGGGTTTAATCTCAGGGGACAGAGGCACAGATACGCAGTATTTT.

The CDR3 spells CASSSEGTFQETQYF. CDR3 coding DNA: TGCGCCAGCAGCTCCGAAGGGACATTTCAAGAGACCCAGTACTTC. The J gene is TRBJ2-5, the V gene TRBV5-1; weak D call: TRBD1 (6 bases). CDR3 length: 15 amino acids. The germline V gene has CDR1 SGHRS and CDR2 YFSETQ. V lost 3 bases and J 2 bases, leaving 14 bases between the germline ends.

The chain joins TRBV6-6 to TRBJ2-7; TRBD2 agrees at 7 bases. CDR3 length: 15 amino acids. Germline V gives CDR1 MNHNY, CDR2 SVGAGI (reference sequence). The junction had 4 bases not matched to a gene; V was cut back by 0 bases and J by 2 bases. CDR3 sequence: CASSYSASGTYEQYF. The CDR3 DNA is TGTGCCAGCAGTTACTCGGCTAGCGGCACCTACGAGCAGTACTTC.

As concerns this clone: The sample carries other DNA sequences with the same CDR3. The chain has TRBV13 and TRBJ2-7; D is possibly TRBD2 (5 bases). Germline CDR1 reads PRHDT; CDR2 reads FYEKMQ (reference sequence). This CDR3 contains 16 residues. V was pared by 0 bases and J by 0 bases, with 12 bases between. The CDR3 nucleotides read TGTGCCAGCAGCTTAGGCGGCCTAGCCGCCTCCTACGAGCAGTACTTC. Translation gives CASSLGGLAASYEQYF.

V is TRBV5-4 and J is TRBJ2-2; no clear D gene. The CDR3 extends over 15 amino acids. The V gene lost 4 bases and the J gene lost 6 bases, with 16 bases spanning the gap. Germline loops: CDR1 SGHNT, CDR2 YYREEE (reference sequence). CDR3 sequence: CASSPGGVGPGELFF. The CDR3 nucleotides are TGTGCCAGCAGCCCGGGCGGAGTGGGTCCCGGGGAGCTGTTTTTT.

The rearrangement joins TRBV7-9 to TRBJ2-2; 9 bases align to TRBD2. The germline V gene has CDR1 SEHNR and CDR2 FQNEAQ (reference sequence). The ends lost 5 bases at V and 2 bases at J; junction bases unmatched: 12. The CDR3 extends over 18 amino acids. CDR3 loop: CASSPLSASGINTGELFF. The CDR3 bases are TGTGCCAGCAGCCCCCTGTCGGCTAGCGGGATAAACACCGGGGAGCTGTTTTTT.